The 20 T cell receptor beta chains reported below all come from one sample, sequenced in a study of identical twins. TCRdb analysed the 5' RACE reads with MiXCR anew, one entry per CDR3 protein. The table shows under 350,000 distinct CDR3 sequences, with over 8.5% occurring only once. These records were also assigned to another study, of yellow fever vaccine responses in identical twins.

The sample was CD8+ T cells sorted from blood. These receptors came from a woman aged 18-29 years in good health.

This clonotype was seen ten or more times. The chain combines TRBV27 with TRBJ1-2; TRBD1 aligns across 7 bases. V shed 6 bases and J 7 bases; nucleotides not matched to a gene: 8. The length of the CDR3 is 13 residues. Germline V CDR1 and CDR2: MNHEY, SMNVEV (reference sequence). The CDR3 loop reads CASSPGGWSGYTF. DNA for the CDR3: TGTGCCAGCAGCCCAGGGGGTTGGAGTGGCTACACCTTC.

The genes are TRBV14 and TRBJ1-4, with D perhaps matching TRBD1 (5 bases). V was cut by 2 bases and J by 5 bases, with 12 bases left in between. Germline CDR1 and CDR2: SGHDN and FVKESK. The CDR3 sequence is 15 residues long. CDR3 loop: CASSQHRDGNEKLFF. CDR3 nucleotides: TGTGCCAGCAGCCAACACCGGGACGGAAATGAAAAACTGTTTTTT.

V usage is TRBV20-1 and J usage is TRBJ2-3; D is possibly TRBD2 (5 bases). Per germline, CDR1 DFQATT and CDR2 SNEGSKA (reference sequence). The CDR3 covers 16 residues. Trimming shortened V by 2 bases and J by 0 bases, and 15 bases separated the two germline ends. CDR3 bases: TGCAGTGCTAGATCGAGGCCTTCGGGGAGCACAGATACGCAGTATTTT. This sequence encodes CSARSRPSGSTDTQYF.

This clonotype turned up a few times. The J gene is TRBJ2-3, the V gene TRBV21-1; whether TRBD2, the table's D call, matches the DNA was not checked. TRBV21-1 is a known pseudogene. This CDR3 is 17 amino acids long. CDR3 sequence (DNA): TGTGCCAGCAGCCCTGAGGGACTACCGGTTCCCACAGATACGCAGTATTTT. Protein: CASSPEGLPVPTDTQYF.

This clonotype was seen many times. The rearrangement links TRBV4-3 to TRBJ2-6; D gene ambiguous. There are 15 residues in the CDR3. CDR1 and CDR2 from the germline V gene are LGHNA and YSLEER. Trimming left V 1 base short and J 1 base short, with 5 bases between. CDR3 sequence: CASSQGQSGANVLTF. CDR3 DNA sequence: TGCGCCAGCAGCCAAGGACAATCTGGGGCCAACGTCCTGACTTTC.

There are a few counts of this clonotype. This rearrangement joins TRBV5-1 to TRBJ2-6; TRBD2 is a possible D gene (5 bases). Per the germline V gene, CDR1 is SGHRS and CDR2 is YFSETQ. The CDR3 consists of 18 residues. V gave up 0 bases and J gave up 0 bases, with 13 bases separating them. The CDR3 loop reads CASSLEINRGSGANVLTF. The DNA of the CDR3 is TGCGCCAGCAGCTTGGAGATAAACCGGGGCTCTGGGGCCAACGTCCTGACTTTC.

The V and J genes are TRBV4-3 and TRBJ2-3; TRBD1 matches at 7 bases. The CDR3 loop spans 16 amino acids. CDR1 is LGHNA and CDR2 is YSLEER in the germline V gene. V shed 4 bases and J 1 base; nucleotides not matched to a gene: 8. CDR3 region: CASSPRGQGGTDTQYF. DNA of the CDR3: TGCGCCAGCAGCCCACGGGGTCAGGGGGGCACAGATACGCAGTATTTT.

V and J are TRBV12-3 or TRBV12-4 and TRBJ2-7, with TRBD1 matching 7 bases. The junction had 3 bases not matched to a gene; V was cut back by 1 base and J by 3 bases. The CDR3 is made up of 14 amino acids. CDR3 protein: CASSLGNRGYEQYF. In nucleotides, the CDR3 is TGTGCCAGCAGTTTAGGTAACAGGGGCTACGAGCAGTACTTC.

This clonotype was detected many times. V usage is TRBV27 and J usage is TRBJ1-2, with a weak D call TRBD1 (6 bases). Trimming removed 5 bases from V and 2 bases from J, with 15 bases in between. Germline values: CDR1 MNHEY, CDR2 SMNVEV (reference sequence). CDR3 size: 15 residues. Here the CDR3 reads CASSPGTFINYGYTF. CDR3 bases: TGTGCCAGCAGTCCCGGGACATTCATAAACTATGGCTACACCTTC.

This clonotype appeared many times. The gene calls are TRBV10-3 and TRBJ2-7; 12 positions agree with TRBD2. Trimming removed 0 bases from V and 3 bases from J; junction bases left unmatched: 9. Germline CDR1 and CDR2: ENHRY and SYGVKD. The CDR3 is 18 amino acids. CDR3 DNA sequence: TGTGCCATCAGTGAGTCTGGGAAGAGACTAGCGGGGGTCTACGAGCAGTACTTC. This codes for CAISESGKRLAGVYEQYF.

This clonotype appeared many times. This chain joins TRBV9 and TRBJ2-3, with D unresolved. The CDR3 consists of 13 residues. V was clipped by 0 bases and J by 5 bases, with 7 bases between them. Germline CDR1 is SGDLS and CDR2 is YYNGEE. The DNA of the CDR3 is TGTGCCAGCAGCGTAGCTCATGGAGATACGCAGTATTTT. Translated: CASSVAHGDTQYF.

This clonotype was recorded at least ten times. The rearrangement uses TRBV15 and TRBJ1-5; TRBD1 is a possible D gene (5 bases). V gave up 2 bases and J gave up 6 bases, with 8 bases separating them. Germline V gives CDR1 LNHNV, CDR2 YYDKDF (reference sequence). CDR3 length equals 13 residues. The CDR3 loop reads CATSRRGTQPQHF. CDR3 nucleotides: TGTGCCACCAGCAGACGAGGGACTCAGCCCCAGCATTTT.

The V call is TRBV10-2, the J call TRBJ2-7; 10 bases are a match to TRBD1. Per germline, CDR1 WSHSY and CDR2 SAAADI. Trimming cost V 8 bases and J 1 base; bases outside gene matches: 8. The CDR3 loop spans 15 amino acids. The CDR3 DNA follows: TGCGCCAGCCTATCCGGGACAGGGGTTTCCTACGAGCAGTACTTC. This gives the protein CASLSGTGVSYEQYF.

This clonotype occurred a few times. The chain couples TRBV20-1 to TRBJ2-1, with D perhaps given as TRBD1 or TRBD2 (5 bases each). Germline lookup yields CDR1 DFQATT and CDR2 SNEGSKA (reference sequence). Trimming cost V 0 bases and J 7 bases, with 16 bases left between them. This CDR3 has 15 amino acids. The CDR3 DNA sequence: TGCAGTGCTAGAGATGGTGGGGGTCCGGGAAATGAGCAGTTCTTC. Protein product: CSARDGGGPGNEQFF.

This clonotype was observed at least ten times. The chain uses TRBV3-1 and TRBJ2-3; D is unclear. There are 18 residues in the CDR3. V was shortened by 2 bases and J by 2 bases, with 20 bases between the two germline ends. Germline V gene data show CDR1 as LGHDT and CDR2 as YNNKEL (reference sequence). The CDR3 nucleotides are TGTGCCAGCAGCCAAAGGAGTGCTGGAATTTCCTACACAGATACGCAGTATTTT. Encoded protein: CASSQRSAGISYTDTQYF.

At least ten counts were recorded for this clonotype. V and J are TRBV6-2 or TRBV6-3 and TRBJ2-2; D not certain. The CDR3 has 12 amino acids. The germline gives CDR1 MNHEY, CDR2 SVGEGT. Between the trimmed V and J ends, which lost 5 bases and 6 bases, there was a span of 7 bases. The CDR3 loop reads CASSPLPGELFF. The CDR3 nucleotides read TGTGCCAGCAGTCCTCTACCCGGGGAGCTGTTTTTT.

CDR3 protein: CASSQSGSEAPGGRDEQFF. As DNA, the CDR3 is TGTGCCAGCAGCCAATCCGGGAGTGAAGCGCCCGGGGGTCGGGATGAGCAGTTCTTC. This chain connects TRBV3-1 to TRBJ2-1; possibly TRBD2 for D (6 bases). The germline V and J ends were trimmed by 2 bases and 8 bases, with 28 bases remaining between them. Germline V gene data show CDR1 as LGHDT and CDR2 as YNNKEL (reference sequence). The CDR3 spans 19 residues.

The CDR3 bases are TGTGCCAGCAGCTTCTTAGTTGGTACGCGGGCCGGACAAAACATTCAGTACTTC. Its translation: CASSFLVGTRAGQNIQYF. The chain combines TRBV11-2 with TRBJ2-4, with D possibly being TRBD2 (5 bases). Trimming left V 3 bases short and J 5 bases short, with 23 bases between. This CDR3 comprises 18 residues. Germline values: CDR1 SGHAT, CDR2 FQNNGV.

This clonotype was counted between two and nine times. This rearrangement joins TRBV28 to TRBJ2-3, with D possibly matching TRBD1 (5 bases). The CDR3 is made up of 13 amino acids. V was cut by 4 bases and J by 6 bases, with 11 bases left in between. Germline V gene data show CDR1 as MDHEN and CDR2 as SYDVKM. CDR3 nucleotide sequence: TGTGCCAGCAGTTCCCAGGGTTGGGATACGCAGTATTTT. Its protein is CASSSQGWDTQYF.

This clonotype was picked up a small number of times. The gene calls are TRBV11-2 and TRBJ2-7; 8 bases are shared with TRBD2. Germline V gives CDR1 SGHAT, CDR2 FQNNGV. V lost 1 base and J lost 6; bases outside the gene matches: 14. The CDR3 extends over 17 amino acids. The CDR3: CASSLGRPGTRLREQYF. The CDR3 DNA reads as TGTGCCAGCAGCTTAGGGAGACCCGGGACTAGACTCCGCGAGCAGTACTTC.